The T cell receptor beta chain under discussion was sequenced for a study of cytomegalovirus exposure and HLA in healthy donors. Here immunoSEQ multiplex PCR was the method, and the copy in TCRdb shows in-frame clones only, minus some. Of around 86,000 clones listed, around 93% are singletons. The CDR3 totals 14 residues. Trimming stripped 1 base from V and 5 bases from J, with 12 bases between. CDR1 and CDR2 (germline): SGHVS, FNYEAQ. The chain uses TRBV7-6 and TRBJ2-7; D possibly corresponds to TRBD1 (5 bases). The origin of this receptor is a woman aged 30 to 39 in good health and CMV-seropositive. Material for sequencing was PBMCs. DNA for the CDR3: TGTGCCAGCAGCTTAGTACTTGCAGGGAACGAGCAGTACTTC. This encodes CASSLVLAGNEQYF.